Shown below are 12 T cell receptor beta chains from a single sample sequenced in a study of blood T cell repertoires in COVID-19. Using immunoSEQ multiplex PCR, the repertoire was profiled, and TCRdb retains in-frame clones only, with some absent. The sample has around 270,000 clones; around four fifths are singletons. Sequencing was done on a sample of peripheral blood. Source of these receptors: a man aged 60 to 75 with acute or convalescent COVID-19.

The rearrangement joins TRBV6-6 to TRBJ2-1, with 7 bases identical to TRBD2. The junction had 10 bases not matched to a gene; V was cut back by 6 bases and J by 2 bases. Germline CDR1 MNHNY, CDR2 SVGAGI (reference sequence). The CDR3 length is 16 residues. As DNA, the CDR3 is TGTGCCAGCAGACACGCGGCTAGCGGAGCCTACAATGAGCAGTTCTTC. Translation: CASRHAASGAYNEQFF.

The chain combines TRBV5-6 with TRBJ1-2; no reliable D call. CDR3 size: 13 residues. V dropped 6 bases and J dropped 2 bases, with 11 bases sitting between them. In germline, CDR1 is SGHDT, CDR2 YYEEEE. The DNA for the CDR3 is TGTGCCAGCACCCACGACAAGAACTATGGCTACACCTTC. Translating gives CASTHDKNYGYTF.

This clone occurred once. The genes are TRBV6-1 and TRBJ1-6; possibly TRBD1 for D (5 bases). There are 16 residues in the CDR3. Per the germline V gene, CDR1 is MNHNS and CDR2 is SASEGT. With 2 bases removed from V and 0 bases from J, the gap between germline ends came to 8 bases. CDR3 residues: CASSERQGSYNSPLHF. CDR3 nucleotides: TGTGCCAGCAGTGAACGGCAGGGCTCCTATAATTCACCCCTCCACTTT.

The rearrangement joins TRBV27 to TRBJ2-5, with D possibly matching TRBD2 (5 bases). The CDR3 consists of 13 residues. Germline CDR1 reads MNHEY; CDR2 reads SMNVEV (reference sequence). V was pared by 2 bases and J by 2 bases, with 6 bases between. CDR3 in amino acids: CASSLRGQETQYF. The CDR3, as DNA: TGTGCCAGCAGTTTACGGGGTCAAGAGACCCAGTACTTC.

The CDR3 spells CASSQLENQGMGEGYTF. Here the CDR3 DNA reads TGCGCCAGCAGCCAACTCGAGAATCAGGGGATGGGTGAAGGCTACACCTTC. The rearrangement joins TRBV4-1 to TRBJ1-2, with a tentative D call TRBD1 (6 bases). CDR1 is MGHRA, CDR2 YSYEKL, per germline. With 2 bases removed from V and 8 bases from J, the gap between germline ends came to 24 bases. The CDR3 loop spans 17 amino acids.

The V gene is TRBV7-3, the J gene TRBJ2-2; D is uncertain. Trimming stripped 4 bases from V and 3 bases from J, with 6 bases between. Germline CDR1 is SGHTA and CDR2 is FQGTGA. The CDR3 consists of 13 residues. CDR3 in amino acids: CASSSFDTGELFF. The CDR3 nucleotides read TGTGCCAGCAGCTCCTTTGACACCGGGGAGCTGTTTTTT.

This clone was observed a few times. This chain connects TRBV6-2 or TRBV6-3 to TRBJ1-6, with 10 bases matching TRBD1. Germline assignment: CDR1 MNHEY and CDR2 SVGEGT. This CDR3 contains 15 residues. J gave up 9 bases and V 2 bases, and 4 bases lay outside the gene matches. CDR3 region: CASSYGTGVGSPLHF. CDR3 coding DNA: TGTGCCAGCAGTTACGGGACAGGGGTAGGTTCACCCCTCCACTTT.

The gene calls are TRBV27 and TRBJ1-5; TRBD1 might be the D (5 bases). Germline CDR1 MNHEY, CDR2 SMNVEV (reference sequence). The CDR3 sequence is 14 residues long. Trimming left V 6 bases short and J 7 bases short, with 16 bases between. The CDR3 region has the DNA TGTGCCAGCAGCCCCAGCAGGGCAGGGCAGCCCCAGCATTTT. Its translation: CASSPSRAGQPQHF.

The CDR3 spells CSVKLGRETQYF. CDR3 sequence (DNA): TGCAGCGTGAAACTAGGTCGGGAGACCCAGTACTTC. The rearrangement joins TRBV29-1 to TRBJ2-5, with D perhaps matching TRBD2 (5 bases). The CDR3 totals 12 residues. Trimming shortened V by 6 bases and J by 5 bases, and 13 bases separated the two germline ends. CDR1 and CDR2 (germline): SQVTM, ANQGSEA.

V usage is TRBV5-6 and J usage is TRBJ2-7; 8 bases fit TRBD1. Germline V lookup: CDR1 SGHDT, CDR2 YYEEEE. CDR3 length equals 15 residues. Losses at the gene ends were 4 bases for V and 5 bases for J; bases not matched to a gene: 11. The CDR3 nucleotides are TGTGCCAGCAGCCTGTTCATTCGGGACAGGAACGAGCAGTACTTC. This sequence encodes CASSLFIRDRNEQYF. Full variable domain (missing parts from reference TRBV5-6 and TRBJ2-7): DAGVTQSPTHLIKTRGQQVTLRCSPKSGHDTVSWYQQALGQGPQFIFQYYEEEERQRGNFPDRFSGHQFPNYSSELNVNALLLGDSALYLCASSLFIRDRNEQYFGPGTRLTVT.

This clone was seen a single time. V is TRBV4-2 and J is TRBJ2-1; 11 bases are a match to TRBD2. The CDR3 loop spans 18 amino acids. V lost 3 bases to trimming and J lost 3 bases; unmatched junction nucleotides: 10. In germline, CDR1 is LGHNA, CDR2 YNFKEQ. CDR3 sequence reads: CASSQGDIAGGVYNEQFF. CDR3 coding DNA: TGTGCCAGCAGCCAGGGTGATATAGCGGGAGGGGTCTACAATGAGCAGTTCTTC.

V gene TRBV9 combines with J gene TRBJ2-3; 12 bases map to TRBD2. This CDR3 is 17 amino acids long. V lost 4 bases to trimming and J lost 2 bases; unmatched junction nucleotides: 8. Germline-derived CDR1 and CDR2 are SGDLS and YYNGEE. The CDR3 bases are TGTGCCAGCAGCCCCGGAAGGACTAGCGGGATCACAGATACGCAGTATTTT. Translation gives CASSPGRTSGITDTQYF.